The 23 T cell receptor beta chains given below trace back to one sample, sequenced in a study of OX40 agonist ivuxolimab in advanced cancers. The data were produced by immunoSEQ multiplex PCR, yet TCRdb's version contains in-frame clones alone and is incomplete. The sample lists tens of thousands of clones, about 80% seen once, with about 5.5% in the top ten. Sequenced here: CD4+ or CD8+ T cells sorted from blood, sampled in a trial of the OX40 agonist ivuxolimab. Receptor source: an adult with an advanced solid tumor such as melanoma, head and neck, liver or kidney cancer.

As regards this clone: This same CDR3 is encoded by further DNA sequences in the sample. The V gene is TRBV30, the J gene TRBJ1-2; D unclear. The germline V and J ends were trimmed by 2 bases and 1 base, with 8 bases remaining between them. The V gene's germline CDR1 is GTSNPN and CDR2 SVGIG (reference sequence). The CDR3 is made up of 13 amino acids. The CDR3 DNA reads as TGTGCCTGGAGTTTGGGTATTAACTATGGCTACACCTTC. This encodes CAWSLGINYGYTF.

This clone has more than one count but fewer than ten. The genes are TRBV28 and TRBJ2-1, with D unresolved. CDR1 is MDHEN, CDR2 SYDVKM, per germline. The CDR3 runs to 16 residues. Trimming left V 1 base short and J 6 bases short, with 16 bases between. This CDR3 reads CASSLSVPIVINEQFF. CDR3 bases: TGTGCCAGCAGTTTATCGGTCCCGATTGTAATCAATGAGCAGTTCTTC.

CDR3 sequence reads: CAWSVLGTLNQPQHF. CDR3 nucleotide sequence: TGTGCCTGGAGTGTACTTGGGACACTAAATCAGCCCCAGCATTTT. This chain uses TRBV30 with TRBJ1-5, with D possibly being TRBD1 (6 bases). The CDR3 spans 15 residues. V was cut by 0 bases and J by 4 bases, with 13 bases left in between. Germline lookup yields CDR1 GTSNPN and CDR2 SVGIG (reference sequence).

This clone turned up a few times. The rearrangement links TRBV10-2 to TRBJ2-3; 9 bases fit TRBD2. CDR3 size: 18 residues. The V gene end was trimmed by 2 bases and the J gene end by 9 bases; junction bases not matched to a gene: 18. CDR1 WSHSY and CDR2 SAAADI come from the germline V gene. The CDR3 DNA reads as TGCGCCAGCAGTGAGGAGTATCCGACTAGCGGAGCCCAATGGACGCAGTATTTT. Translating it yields CASSEEYPTSGAQWTQYF.

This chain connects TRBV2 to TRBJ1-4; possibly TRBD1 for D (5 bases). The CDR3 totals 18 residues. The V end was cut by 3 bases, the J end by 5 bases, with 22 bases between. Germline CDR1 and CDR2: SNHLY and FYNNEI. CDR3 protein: CASSDVGFGAISNEKLFF. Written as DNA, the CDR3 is TGTGCCAGCAGTGACGTCGGGTTTGGGGCCATTTCGAATGAAAAACTGTTTTTT.

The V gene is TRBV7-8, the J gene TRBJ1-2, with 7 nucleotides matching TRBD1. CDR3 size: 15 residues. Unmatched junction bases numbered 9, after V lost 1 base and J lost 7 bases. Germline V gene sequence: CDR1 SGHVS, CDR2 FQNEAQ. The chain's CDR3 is CASSLVGGTVTGYTF. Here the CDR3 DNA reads TGTGCCAGCAGCTTAGTGGGGGGGACAGTAACTGGCTACACCTTC.

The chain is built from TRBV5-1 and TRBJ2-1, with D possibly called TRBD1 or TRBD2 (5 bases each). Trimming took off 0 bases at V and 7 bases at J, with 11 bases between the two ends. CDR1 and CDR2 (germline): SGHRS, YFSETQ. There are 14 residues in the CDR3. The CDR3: CASSLGDVWNEQFF. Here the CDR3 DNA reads TGCGCCAGCAGCTTGGGGGACGTTTGGAATGAGCAGTTCTTC. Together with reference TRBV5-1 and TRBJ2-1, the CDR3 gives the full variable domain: KAGVTQTPRYLIKTRGQQVTLSCSPISGHRSVSWYQQTPGQGLQFLFEYFSETQRNKGNFPGRFSGRQFSNSRSEMNVSTLELGDSALYLCASSLGDVWNEQFFGPGTRLTVL.

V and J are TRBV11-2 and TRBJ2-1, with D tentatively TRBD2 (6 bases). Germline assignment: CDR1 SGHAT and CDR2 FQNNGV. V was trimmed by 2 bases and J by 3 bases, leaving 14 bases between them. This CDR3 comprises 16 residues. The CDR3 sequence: CASSLLSGAIYNEQFF. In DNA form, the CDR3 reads TGTGCCAGCAGCTTACTCTCGGGAGCAATCTACAATGAGCAGTTCTTC.

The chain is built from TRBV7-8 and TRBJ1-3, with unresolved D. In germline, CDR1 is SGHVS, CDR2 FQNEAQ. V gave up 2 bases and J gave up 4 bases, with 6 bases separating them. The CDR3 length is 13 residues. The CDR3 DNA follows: TGTGCCAGCAGCTTAAATGGCGGAAACACCATATATTTT. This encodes CASSLNGGNTIYF.

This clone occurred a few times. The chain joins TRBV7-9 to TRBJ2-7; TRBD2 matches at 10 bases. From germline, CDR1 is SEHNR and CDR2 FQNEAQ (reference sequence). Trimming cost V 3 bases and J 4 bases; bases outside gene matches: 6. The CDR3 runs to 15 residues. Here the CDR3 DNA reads TGTGCCAGCAGCTTCGGGACTAGCGAAGGGTACGAGCAGTACTTC. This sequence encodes CASSFGTSEGYEQYF. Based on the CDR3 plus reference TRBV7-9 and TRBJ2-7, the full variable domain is DTGVSQNPRHKITKRGQNVTFRCDPISEHNRLYWYRQTLGQGPEFLTYFQNEAQLEKSRLLSDRFSAERPKGSFSTLEIQRTEQGDSAMYLCASSFGTSEGYEQYFGPGTRLTVT.

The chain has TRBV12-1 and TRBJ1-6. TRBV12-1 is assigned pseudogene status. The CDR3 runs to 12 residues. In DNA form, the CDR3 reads TGTGCCAGCAGCCTTTCCCCTTCACCCCTCCACTTT. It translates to CASSLSPSPLHF.

CDR3 amino acids: CASSYQDVYQSSGNTIYF. CDR3 DNA sequence: TGTGCCAGCAGCTACCAGGACGTCTACCAAAGCTCTGGAAACACCATATATTTT. The genes are TRBV7-2 and TRBJ1-3; D uncertain. The CDR3 length is 18 residues. V gave up 4 bases and J gave up 0 bases, with 19 bases separating them. Germline CDR1 SGHTA, CDR2 FQGNSA.

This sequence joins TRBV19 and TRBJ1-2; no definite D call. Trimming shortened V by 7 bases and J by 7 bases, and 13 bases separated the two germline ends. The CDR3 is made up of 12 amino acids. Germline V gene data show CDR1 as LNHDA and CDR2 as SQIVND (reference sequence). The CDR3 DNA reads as TGTGCCAGTACTAGCAGTTGGTTTGGCTACACCTTC. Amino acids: CASTSSWFGYTF.

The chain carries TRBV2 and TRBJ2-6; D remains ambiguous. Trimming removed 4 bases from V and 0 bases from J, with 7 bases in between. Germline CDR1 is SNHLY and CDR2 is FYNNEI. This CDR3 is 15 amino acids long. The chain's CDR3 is CASSGVVSGANVLTF. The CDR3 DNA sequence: TGTGCCAGCAGTGGGGTCGTCTCTGGGGCCAACGTCCTGACTTTC.

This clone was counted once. CDR3 sequence (DNA): TGTGCCAGCAGCTTAAAACGGTATAATTCACCCCTCCACTTT. Amino acid sequence: CASSLKRYNSPLHF. The chain couples TRBV11-1 to TRBJ1-6; D ambiguous. Trimming shortened V by 2 bases and J by 4 bases, and 6 bases separated the two germline ends. There are 14 residues in the CDR3. Germline V gives CDR1 SGHAT, CDR2 FQDESV (reference sequence).

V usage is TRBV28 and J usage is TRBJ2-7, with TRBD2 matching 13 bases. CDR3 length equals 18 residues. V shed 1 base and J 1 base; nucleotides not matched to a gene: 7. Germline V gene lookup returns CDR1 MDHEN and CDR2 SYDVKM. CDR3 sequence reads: CASSLFLRLAGGSYEQYF. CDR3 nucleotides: TGTGCCAGCAGTTTATTCCTGCGACTAGCGGGAGGATCCTACGAGCAGTACTTC.

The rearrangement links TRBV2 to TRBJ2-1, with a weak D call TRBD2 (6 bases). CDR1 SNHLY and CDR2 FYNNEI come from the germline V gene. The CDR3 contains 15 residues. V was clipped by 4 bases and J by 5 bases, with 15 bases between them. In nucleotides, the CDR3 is TGTGCCAGCAGTGCACTAGCTCCCAGCCACAATGAGCAGTTCTTC. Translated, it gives CASSALAPSHNEQFF.

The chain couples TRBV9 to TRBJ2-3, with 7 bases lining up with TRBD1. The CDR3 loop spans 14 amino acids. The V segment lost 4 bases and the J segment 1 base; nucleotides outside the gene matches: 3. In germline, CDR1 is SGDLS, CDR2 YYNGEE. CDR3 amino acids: CASSPGQGTDTQYF. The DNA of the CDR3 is TGTGCCAGCAGCCCAGGACAGGGCACAGATACGCAGTATTTT.

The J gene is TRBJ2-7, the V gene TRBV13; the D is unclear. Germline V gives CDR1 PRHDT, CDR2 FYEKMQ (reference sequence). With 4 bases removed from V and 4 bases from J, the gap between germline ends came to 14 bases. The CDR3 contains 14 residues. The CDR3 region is CASSYRTGRYEQYF. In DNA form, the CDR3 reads TGTGCCAGCAGCTACCGGACCGGGCGGTACGAGCAGTACTTC.

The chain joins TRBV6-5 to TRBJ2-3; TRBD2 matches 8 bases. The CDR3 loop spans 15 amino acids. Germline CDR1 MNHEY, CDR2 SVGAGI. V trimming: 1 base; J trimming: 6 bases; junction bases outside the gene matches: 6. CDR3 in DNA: TGTGCCAGCAGTTACTGGCAAGCGGGAGAGGATACGCAGTATTTT. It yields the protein CASSYWQAGEDTQYF.

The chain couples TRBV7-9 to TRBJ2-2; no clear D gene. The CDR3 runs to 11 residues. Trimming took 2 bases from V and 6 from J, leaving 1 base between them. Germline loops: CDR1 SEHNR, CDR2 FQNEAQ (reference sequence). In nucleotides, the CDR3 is TGTGCCAGCAGCTTATCCGGGGAGCTGTTTTTT. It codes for CASSLSGELFF.

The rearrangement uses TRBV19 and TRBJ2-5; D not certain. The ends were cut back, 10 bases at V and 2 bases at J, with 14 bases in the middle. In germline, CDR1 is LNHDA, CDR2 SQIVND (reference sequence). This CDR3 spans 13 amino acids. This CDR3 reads CATALWGQETQYF. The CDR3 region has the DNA TGTGCCACCGCATTGTGGGGACAAGAGACCCAGTACTTC.

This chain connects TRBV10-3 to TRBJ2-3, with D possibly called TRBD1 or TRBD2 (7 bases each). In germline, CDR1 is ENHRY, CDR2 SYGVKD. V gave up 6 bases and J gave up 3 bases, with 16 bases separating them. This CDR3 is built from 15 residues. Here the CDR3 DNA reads TGTGCCATCAGCCCTCAGGGGGGGGGAACAGATACGCAGTATTTT. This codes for CAISPQGGGTDTQYF.